The clone carrying this T cell receptor (beta chain) appeared once. Antigen specificity is unknown. The PCR employed 60 Vbeta primers together with 13 Jbeta primers. This table comes from immunoSEQ multiplex PCR, and its TCRdb copy is limited to in-frame clones, with some not included. The sample shows about 150,000 clones, approximately 86% of them seen only once. V lost 2 bases, J lost 4 bases, and 4 bases stayed unmatched. The CDR3 has 15 residues. The V gene's germline CDR1 is KGHSH and CDR2 LQKENI. This sample was included in a study of cytomegalovirus exposure and HLA in healthy donors. Whole-study findings and limits: Trimming of TCR beta V- and J-genes showed a link, identified in a later analysis, to a missense DCLRE1C variant.

Sequencing was carried out using PBMCs. The chain uses TRBV18 and TRBJ1-4, with 7 nucleotides matching TRBD1. The sequence came from a woman under 30 in good health and CMV-seronegative. The CDR3 sequence: CASSPRQGLNEKLFF. The DNA of the CDR3 is TGTGCCAGCTCACCAAGACAGGGCCTTAATGAAAAACTGTTTTTT.